The 3 T cell receptor beta chains below come from one sample, sequenced in a study of T cell repertoires in cytomegalovirus infection. Via MiXCR, TCRdb re-called the reads, giving one row per CDR3 protein. The data show 150,000 to 200,000 distinct CDR3 sequences, about 21% seen once. Specimen: PBMCs. Receptors were obtained from a human donor in good health (CMV status not recorded). Some clones in this sample may be carry-over from other donors' samples.

This clonotype appeared a few times. The chain recombines TRBV29-1 with TRBJ2-1; 11 positions match TRBD2. V lost 0 bases, J lost 6 bases, and 1 base stayed unmatched. The CDR3 has 14 amino acids. CDR1 and CDR2 (germline): SQVTM, ANQGSEA. In DNA, the CDR3 is TGCAGCGTTGAAGAGGGACTAGCGGTCAATGAGCAGTTCTTC. Amino acid sequence: CSVEEGLAVNEQFF.

This clonotype was detected only a few times. The V call is TRBV7-9, the J call TRBJ2-1; TRBD2 might be the D (6 bases). V gave up 5 bases and J gave up 4 bases, with 12 bases separating them. The CDR3 is 14 residues long. Germline loops: CDR1 SEHNR, CDR2 FQNEAQ (reference sequence). CDR3 protein: CASSTIAEYNEQFF. CDR3 bases: TGTGCCAGCAGCACAATAGCGGAGTACAATGAGCAGTTCTTC.

This clonotype has a count of ten or more. The chain has TRBV28 and TRBJ1-1; D possibly corresponds to TRBD1 (5 bases). Trimming pared 10 bases from V and 0 bases from J, leaving 18 bases between. CDR1 is MDHEN and CDR2 is SYDVKM in the germline V gene. This CDR3 is built from 15 residues. The CDR3 here is CATLTGRGMNTEAFF. CDR3 DNA: TGTGCCACCTTGACGGGGCGGGGTATGAACACTGAAGCTTTCTTT.